This T cell receptor (beta chain) was identified during a study of Ad26.COV2.S vaccination and SARS-CoV-2 variants. This clone was counted a single time. As to treatment: roughly 18 received Ad26.COV2.S at low or high dose, single or two shots; about 5 received placebo; per-sample allocation not given. The samples date from day 63 after the first vaccine or placebo injection. The method was immunoSEQ multiplex PCR; TCRdb's version includes in-frame clones alone and lacks a portion of them. The sample yields some 340,000 clones, about 86% seen once. This CDR3 comprises 13 residues. Germline CDR1 ENHRY, CDR2 SYGVKD. V gave up 9 bases and J gave up 0 bases, with 11 bases separating them.

The sequence came from a person between 18 and 60 years old who received the Ad26.COV2.S COVID-19 vaccine or a placebo. The sample in question was peripheral blood, obtained in a trial of Ad26.COV2.S vaccine versus placebo. J is TRBJ1-2 and V is TRBV10-3; no reliable D call. The CDR3 loop reads CAISQKTNYGYTF. For the CDR3, the DNA is TGTGCCATATCGCAGAAAACTAACTATGGCTACACCTTC.